The 16 T cell receptor beta chains below were found in one sample sequenced in a study of identical twins. TCRdb analysed the 5' RACE reads with MiXCR anew, one entry per CDR3 protein. The sample consists of approximately 150,000 distinct CDR3 sequences, around 3.4% of them appearing once. Sequenced sample: memory T cells sorted from blood. These receptors all stem from a man in his late teens or twenties in good health.

This clonotype was seen repeatedly, ten times or more. The chain uses TRBV6-2 or TRBV6-3 and TRBJ2-1, with 10 nucleotides matching TRBD2. Germline CDR1 and CDR2: MNHEY and SVGEGT. Unmatched junction bases numbered 4, after V lost 5 bases and J lost 9 bases. The CDR3 is 13 residues long. The CDR3 region has the DNA TGTGCCAGCAGTCCGCGACTAGCGGGTGAGCAGTTCTTC. It encodes CASSPRLAGEQFF.

This clonotype was counted at least ten times. The chain recombines TRBV25-1 with TRBJ2-1, with TRBD1 as a possible D gene (6 bases). The CDR3 totals 12 residues. Germline CDR1 and CDR2: MGHDK and SYGVNS. Trimming stripped 1 base from V and 15 bases from J, with 13 bases between. CDR3 residues: CASSELGARRFF. The CDR3 nucleotides are TGTGCCAGCAGTGAATTGGGGGCCCGGAGGTTCTTC.

This clonotype was counted at least ten times. The V and J genes are TRBV20-1 and TRBJ2-3; 10 nucleotides line up with TRBD1. Germline V gene sequence: CDR1 DFQATT, CDR2 SNEGSKA (reference sequence). This CDR3 comprises 17 residues. With 4 bases clipped from V and 3 bases from J, the junction kept 13 bases outside the gene matches. CDR3: CSANSAGTGDSTDTQYF. The CDR3 bases are TGCAGTGCTAATTCCGCCGGGACAGGGGATTCTACAGATACGCAGTATTTT.

This clonotype has at least ten counts. V and J are TRBV12-3 or TRBV12-4 and TRBJ1-6; 8 nucleotides align to TRBD1. The CDR3 extends over 14 amino acids. With 7 bases clipped from V and 10 bases from J, the junction kept 9 bases outside the gene matches. The CDR3 here is CASTRQGSQSPLHF. The CDR3 DNA follows: TGTGCCAGCACAAGACAGGGGTCTCAGTCACCCCTCCACTTT.

This clonotype appeared many times. The gene calls are TRBV9 and TRBJ2-7; D may be TRBD2 (5 bases). Germline values: CDR1 SGDLS, CDR2 YYNGEE. There are 21 residues in the CDR3. The germline V and J ends were trimmed by 0 bases and 5 bases, with 33 bases remaining between them. The CDR3 DNA reads as TGTGCCAGCAGCGTAGTTTCAGGTTTTGGGGAAAACCGGGGAGTCAGTCACGAGCAGTACGTC. It yields the protein CASSVVSGFGENRGVSHEQYV.

This clonotype was counted at least ten times. This chain joins TRBV7-9 and TRBJ1-2; 8 nucleotides align to TRBD1. The CDR3 loop spans 13 amino acids. The V gene's germline CDR1 is SEHNR and CDR2 FQNEAQ (reference sequence). Unmatched junction bases numbered 4, after V lost 5 bases and J lost 5 bases. This CDR3 reads CASSAWTGYGYTF. In nucleotides, the CDR3 is TGTGCCAGCAGCGCCTGGACAGGGTATGGCTACACCTTC.

Ten or more counts support this clonotype. This rearrangement joins TRBV5-1 to TRBJ1-3; D unresolved. V was clipped by 4 bases and J by 3 bases, with 11 bases between them. The V gene's germline CDR1 is SGHRS and CDR2 YFSETQ. The CDR3 is 14 residues long. The CDR3 is CASSGQMDGNTIYF. The DNA for the CDR3 is TGCGCCAGCAGCGGTCAGATGGATGGAAACACCATATATTTT.

In this sample, this clonotype turned up a few times. The chain joins TRBV11-3 to TRBJ2-1; a possible D gene is TRBD2 (6 bases). In germline, CDR1 is SGHNT, CDR2 YENEEA. The length of the CDR3 is 12 residues. Trimming left V 8 bases short and J 7 bases short, with 12 bases between. This chain's CDR3 is CASGLKRNEQFF. The CDR3 DNA reads TGTGCCAGCGGACTAAAGCGGAATGAGCAGTTCTTC. Variable domain in full (rest from reference TRBV11-3 and TRBJ2-1): EAGVVQSPRYKIIEKKQPVAFWCNPISGHNTLYWYLQNLGQGPELLIRYENEEAVDDSQLPKDRFSAERLKGVDSTLKIQPAELGDSAVYLCASGLKRNEQFFGPGTRLTVL.

As concerns this clonotype: Given a much more abundant clone one base away, this may be a read error. V and J are TRBV19 and TRBJ1-1, with 7 positions matching TRBD1. The CDR3 is 16 residues long. From germline, CDR1 is LNHDA and CDR2 SQIVND (reference sequence). The ends lost 8 bases at V and 5 bases at J; junction bases unmatched: 17. This CDR3 is CASSGGRRSFSTEAFF. The CDR3 nucleotides read TGTGCCAGTTCAGGGGGGCGAAGAAGTTTTTCGACTGAAGCTTTCTTT.

Many counts were recorded for this clonotype. The chain recombines TRBV5-6 with TRBJ2-5; perhaps TRBD2 as D (6 bases). Germline V gives CDR1 SGHDT, CDR2 YYEEEE. V dropped 1 base and J dropped 2 bases, with 12 bases sitting between them. The CDR3 totals 15 residues. CDR3 coding DNA: TGTGCCAGCAGCTTGTTGAGTGGGGGGCAAGAGACCCAGTACTTC. Translation: CASSLLSGGQETQYF.

This clonotype was recorded at least ten times. The gene calls are TRBV6-2 or TRBV6-3 and TRBJ2-3; D is unresolved. Trimming removed 0 bases from V and 7 bases from J, with 5 bases in between. The germline V gene encodes CDR1 MNHEY and CDR2 SVGEGT. The CDR3 runs to 12 residues. The CDR3, as DNA: TGTGCCAGCAGTTACTCGGTGTATACGCAGTATTTT. Translated: CASSYSVYTQYF.

This clonotype was seen at least ten times. The V and J genes are TRBV20-1 and TRBJ1-1; D uncertain. Germline assignment: CDR1 DFQATT and CDR2 SNEGSKA (reference sequence). The germline V and J ends were trimmed by 7 bases and 6 bases, with 12 bases remaining between them. The CDR3 consists of 11 residues. This CDR3 is CSGSRSSEAFF. The CDR3 coding sequence is TGCAGTGGCTCCCGTAGTTCTGAAGCTTTCTTT.

This clonotype occurred many times. The chain recombines TRBV24-1 with TRBJ2-1, with D possibly being TRBD2 (6 bases). The CDR3 length is 14 residues. Deletions cut 6 bases from V and 2 bases from J, with 10 bases between. Germline V lookup: CDR1 KGHDR, CDR2 SFDVKD. The CDR3 nucleotides read TGTGCCACCAGTCTTAGCGGCACCTACAATGAGCAGTTCTTC. Encoded protein: CATSLSGTYNEQFF.

In its sample, this clonotype was seen many times. The chain has TRBV7-8 and TRBJ2-1; no reliable D call. This CDR3 has 15 residues. V was cut by 5 bases and J by 4 bases, with 15 bases left in between. Looked up from germline, CDR1 is SGHVS and CDR2 is FQNEAQ. The CDR3 reads CASSPTGLGYNEQFF. CDR3 bases: TGTGCCAGCAGCCCTACCGGGCTAGGTTACAATGAGCAGTTCTTC.

This clonotype was recorded many times. The chain couples TRBV5-6 to TRBJ2-3, with D uncertain. CDR1 is SGHDT, CDR2 YYEEEE, per germline. This CDR3 is 13 amino acids long. The V end lost 0 bases, the J end lost 4 bases, and 6 bases lay between the germline ends. CDR3 residues: CASSLGPADTQYF. CDR3 in DNA: TGTGCCAGCAGCTTGGGACCCGCAGATACGCAGTATTTT.

This clonotype was seen many times. V and J are TRBV5-6 and TRBJ2-3; the match to TRBD1 covers 8 bases. J lost 2 bases, V lost 4 bases, and 6 bases had no gene match. Germline values: CDR1 SGHDT, CDR2 YYEEEE. This CDR3 is built from 15 residues. The CDR3 reads CASSRRGQVTDTQYF. CDR3 DNA sequence: TGTGCCAGCAGCAGGCGGGGACAGGTCACAGATACGCAGTATTTT. Full variable domain (remainder filled in from reference TRBV5-6 and TRBJ2-3): DAGVTQSPTHLIKTRGQQVTLRCSPKSGHDTVSWYQQALGQGPQFIFQYYEEEERQRGNFPDRFSGHQFPNYSSELNVNALLLGDSALYLCASSRRGQVTDTQYFGPGTRLTVL.